The 23 T cell receptor beta chains below were found in one sample sequenced in a study of T cells in localized non-small cell lung cancer. Some clones are missing from TCRdb's copy, which holds only in-frame ones; the method was immunoSEQ multiplex PCR. The sample has about 43,000 clones, over 75% seen once. The input for sequencing was PBMCs, taken before any cancer treatment. These receptors all come from a woman aged 35 to 70 with stage II lung adenocarcinoma.

The chain combines TRBV6-5 with TRBJ1-2; no definite D call. Trimming stripped 8 bases from V and 2 bases from J, with 9 bases between. The germline CDR1 and CDR2 sequences are MNHEY and SVGAGI. The CDR3 is 12 residues long. The CDR3 nucleotides read TGTGCCAGCCACGACGAGAACTATGGCTACACCTTC. Translated, it gives CASHDENYGYTF.

The CDR3 bases are TGCGCCAGCAGCTTGGGAAGGACACCGAACACCGGGGAGCTGTTTTTT. Translating gives CASSLGRTPNTGELFF. This chain joins TRBV5-1 and TRBJ2-2, with D perhaps matching TRBD1 (5 bases). The V end was cut by 0 bases, the J end by 0 bases, with 9 bases between. The CDR3 extends over 16 amino acids. Per the germline V gene, CDR1 is SGHRS and CDR2 is YFSETQ.

Only one count was recorded for this clone. The rearrangement links TRBV28 to TRBJ1-4; 8 positions match TRBD1. This CDR3 has 15 residues. V was pared by 3 bases and J by 8 bases, with 8 bases of the junction left unmatched. Germline V gene data show CDR1 as MDHEN and CDR2 as SYDVKM. The CDR3 sequence: CASSLVGTGGEKLFF. The DNA for the CDR3 is TGTGCCAGCAGTTTGGTCGGGACAGGAGGGGAAAAACTGTTTTTT.

The chain couples TRBV28 to TRBJ1-6; perhaps TRBD1 as D (6 bases). This CDR3 has 15 residues. The V end lost 2 bases, the J end lost 10 bases, and 15 bases lay between the germline ends. Looked up from germline, CDR1 is MDHEN and CDR2 is SYDVKM. CDR3 region: CASSLRAGERSPLHF. As DNA, the CDR3 is TGTGCCAGCAGTTTAAGGGCAGGGGAAAGGTCACCCCTCCACTTT.

This sequence joins TRBV7-9 and TRBJ1-1; D is ambiguous. V lost 3 bases and J 5 bases, leaving 7 bases between the germline ends. Germline CDR1 and CDR2: SEHNR and FQNEAQ (reference sequence). The CDR3 totals 12 residues. CDR3 sequence reads: CASSFEGTEAFF. The DNA of the CDR3 is TGTGCCAGCAGCTTCGAAGGGACTGAAGCTTTCTTT.

The chain is built from TRBV5-1 and TRBJ2-5; D possibly corresponds to TRBD1 (5 bases). The CDR3 spans 14 residues. Trimming took off 0 bases at V and 5 bases at J, with 11 bases between the two ends. Germline values: CDR1 SGHRS, CDR2 YFSETQ. The CDR3 bases are TGCGCCAGCAGCTTGGGGTCCCCAGGGGAGACCCAGTACTTC. As protein: CASSLGSPGETQYF.

The CDR3 coding sequence is TGTGCCAGCAGTTTACAAACTAGCGGGGGGGCTTACGAGCAGTTCTTC. This gives the protein CASSLQTSGGAYEQFF. The chain recombines TRBV27 with TRBJ2-1, with 13 bases fitting TRBD2. The germline gives CDR1 MNHEY, CDR2 SMNVEV (reference sequence). V shed 2 bases and J 10 bases; nucleotides not matched to a gene: 8. This CDR3 is built from 16 residues.

J is TRBJ1-5 and V is TRBV19; no definite D call. The V gene lost 10 bases and the J gene lost 0 bases, with 7 bases spanning the gap. CDR3 length equals 12 residues. Germline values: CDR1 LNHDA, CDR2 SQIVND (reference sequence). In DNA, the CDR3 is TGTGCCACCTCAGATAGCAATCAGCCCCAGCATTTT. Its translation: CATSDSNQPQHF.

The chain uses TRBV5-1 and TRBJ2-1; D uncertain. The CDR3 extends over 15 amino acids. CDR1 and CDR2 (germline): SGHRS, YFSETQ. The germline V and J ends were trimmed by 0 bases and 10 bases, with 17 bases remaining between them. The CDR3 loop is CASSLELGRSREQFF. CDR3 nucleotide sequence: TGCGCCAGCAGCTTGGAATTGGGTCGTAGCCGGGAGCAGTTCTTC.

This rearrangement joins TRBV5-5 to TRBJ2-5, with 8 nucleotides matching TRBD2. The germline V gene encodes CDR1 SGHKS and CDR2 YYEKEE (reference sequence). The trim removed 0 bases at V and 1 base at J, leaving 5 bases unmatched. CDR3 length equals 16 residues. Written as DNA, the CDR3 is TGTGCCAGCAGCTTGGGACTAGCGTCGGGCCAAGAGACCCAGTACTTC. Translation gives CASSLGLASGQETQYF.

The chain links TRBV19 to TRBJ2-7; D possibly corresponds to TRBD2 (7 bases). The CDR3 extends over 15 amino acids. Trimming shortened V by 2 bases and J by 3 bases, and 14 bases separated the two germline ends. Germline CDR1 LNHDA, CDR2 SQIVND (reference sequence). The CDR3 loop reads CASSILQGGGYEQYF. CDR3 DNA sequence: TGTGCCAGTAGTATACTACAGGGAGGGGGCTACGAGCAGTACTTC.

The CDR3 is CASSPQETQYF. In nucleotides, the CDR3 is TGTGCCAGCTCACCACAAGAGACCCAGTACTTC. The V call is TRBV18, the J call TRBJ2-5; D not certain. The V and J ends lost 1 base and 3 bases respectively, with 0 bases between them. The CDR3 covers 11 residues. Germline CDR1 KGHSH, CDR2 LQKENI.

The gene calls are TRBV4-1 and TRBJ2-5; 8 nucleotides align to TRBD1. V lost 6 bases to trimming and J lost 1 base; unmatched junction nucleotides: 10. Germline loops: CDR1 MGHRA, CDR2 YSYEKL. The CDR3 is made up of 16 amino acids. CDR3 nucleotide sequence: TGCGCCAGCAGACAACAGGGGGGAGGTACCCAAGAGACCCAGTACTTC. It yields the protein CASRQQGGGTQETQYF.

The chain has TRBV2 and TRBJ1-3; D unresolved. V lost 9 bases and J lost 6, with 9 bases in between. CDR3 size: 11 residues. Looked up from germline, CDR1 is SNHLY and CDR2 is FYNNEI. The DNA of the CDR3 is TGTGCCAGTGGCCTGGAAAACACCATATATTTT. It codes for CASGLENTIYF.

The V gene is TRBV7-6, the J gene TRBJ1-6; D possibly corresponds to TRBD1 (6 bases). The CDR3 is made up of 14 amino acids. Germline values: CDR1 SGHVS, CDR2 FNYEAQ. Between the trimmed V and J ends, which lost 4 bases and 8 bases, there was a span of 12 bases. The DNA for the CDR3 is TGTGCCAGCAGCTCGGGACAAGGTCATTCACCCCTCCACTTT. The encoded protein is CASSSGQGHSPLHF.

The chain has TRBV28 and TRBJ2-1; D perhaps matches TRBD2 (6 bases). Trimming left V 4 bases short and J 9 bases short, with 19 bases between. This CDR3 has 15 residues. Germline CDR1 MDHEN, CDR2 SYDVKM. The CDR3 region is CASSSTTSPVPEQFF. The CDR3 bases are TGTGCCAGCAGTTCCACCACTAGCCCTGTACCTGAGCAGTTCTTC.

The rearrangement joins TRBV19 to TRBJ1-5, with TRBD1 as a possible D gene (5 bases). Looked up from germline, CDR1 is LNHDA and CDR2 is SQIVND (reference sequence). Trimming pared 4 bases from V and 4 bases from J, leaving 14 bases between. CDR3 length: 15 residues. CDR3 coding DNA: TGTGCCAGTAGTAGTTTAGGGGATTGGAATCAGCCCCAGCATTTT. The encoded protein is CASSSLGDWNQPQHF.

The chain couples TRBV6-1 to TRBJ2-1; no clear D. Deletions cut 6 bases from V and 0 bases from J, with 6 bases between. The CDR3 length is 13 residues. In germline, CDR1 is MNHNS, CDR2 SASEGT. The CDR3: CASRGSSYNEQFF. CDR3 sequence (DNA): TGTGCCAGCAGGGGAAGCTCCTACAATGAGCAGTTCTTC.

The V gene is TRBV5-1, the J gene TRBJ2-5; D not certain. The CDR3 totals 14 residues. V lost 4 bases and J 2 bases, leaving 12 bases between the germline ends. The germline V gene encodes CDR1 SGHRS and CDR2 YFSETQ. CDR3 residues: CASSVGSGQETQYF. CDR3 coding DNA: TGCGCCAGCAGCGTTGGGTCCGGGCAAGAGACCCAGTACTTC.

The V gene is TRBV7-9, the J gene TRBJ2-2, with 12 nucleotides matching TRBD1. CDR3 length: 15 amino acids. The germline V gene has CDR1 SEHNR and CDR2 FQNEAQ (reference sequence). Losses at the gene ends were 10 bases for V and 6 bases for J; bases not matched to a gene: 9. CDR3 loop: CATPIRDRGPGELFF. The DNA of the CDR3 is TGTGCCACCCCGATCCGGGACAGGGGGCCCGGGGAGCTGTTTTTT.

The V gene is TRBV28, the J gene TRBJ1-2, with 10 bases lining up with TRBD1. CDR1 and CDR2 from the germline V gene are MDHEN and SYDVKM. The CDR3 totals 16 residues. Losses at the gene ends were 10 bases for V and 6 bases for J; bases not matched to a gene: 17. The CDR3, as DNA: TGTGCCACCCGGGGGGACAGGGGCTCTCTCTTGGATGGCTACACCTTC. Translating gives CATRGDRGSLLDGYTF.

The V and J genes are TRBV6-5 and TRBJ1-5; no clear D gene. V was shortened by 0 bases and J by 1 base, with 7 bases between the two germline ends. Germline V gene data show CDR1 as MNHEY and CDR2 as SVGAGI. CDR3 length: 15 residues. CDR3 loop: CASSYSGGSNQPQHF. CDR3 in DNA: TGTGCCAGCAGTTACTCGGGAGGGAGCAATCAGCCCCAGCATTTT.

The V and J genes are TRBV5-5 and TRBJ1-1; D not certain. CDR3 length: 13 amino acids. Per the germline V gene, CDR1 is SGHKS and CDR2 is YYEKEE (reference sequence). The V gene lost 2 bases and the J gene lost 0 bases, with 5 bases spanning the gap. CDR3 amino acids: CASSLGLNTEAFF. The CDR3 DNA follows: TGTGCCAGCAGCTTAGGGCTGAACACTGAAGCTTTCTTT.